This TCR beta chain was captured in a study of T cells in Graves' hyperthyroidism and ophthalmopathy. V lost 8 bases and J lost 7, with 20 bases in between. CDR3 length: 15 residues. Germline CDR1 and CDR2: SGHVS and FQNEAQ. The TCR beta CDR3 regions underwent amplification using RNA transcripts as the source. The TCR CDR3 first-round RT-PCR relied on the HTBI primer set. TCRdb re-called the multiplex PCR reads with MiXCR, one entry per CDR3 protein. The sample includes hundreds of thousands of distinct CDR3 sequences, roughly 14% seen only once; the top ten take roughly 4.5%. At least 3 on the Clinical Activity Score was recorded for ophthalmopathy patients, who also had NOSPECS grade at least 4 and duration under 3 months. PBMCs stemmed from about 9.7 ml fresh peripheral blood.

The TCR was taken from a woman aged 40 to 50 with Graves' ophthalmopathy. The sequenced sample was blood. This chain connects TRBV7-8 to TRBJ2-2; tentative D call: TRBD1 (6 bases). CDR3 nucleotides: TGTGCCAGCCCGAGAGCAGGGGTGGTAGGCGGGGAGCTGTTTTTT. Protein sequence: CASPRAGVVGGELFF. The full variable domain, completed using reference TRBV7-8 and TRBJ2-2, is GAGVSQSPRYKVAKRGQDVALRCDPISGHVSLFWYQQALGQGPEFLTYFQNEAQLDKSGLPSDRFFAERPEGSVSTLKIQRTQQEDSAVYLCASPRAGVVGGELFFGEGSRLTVL.